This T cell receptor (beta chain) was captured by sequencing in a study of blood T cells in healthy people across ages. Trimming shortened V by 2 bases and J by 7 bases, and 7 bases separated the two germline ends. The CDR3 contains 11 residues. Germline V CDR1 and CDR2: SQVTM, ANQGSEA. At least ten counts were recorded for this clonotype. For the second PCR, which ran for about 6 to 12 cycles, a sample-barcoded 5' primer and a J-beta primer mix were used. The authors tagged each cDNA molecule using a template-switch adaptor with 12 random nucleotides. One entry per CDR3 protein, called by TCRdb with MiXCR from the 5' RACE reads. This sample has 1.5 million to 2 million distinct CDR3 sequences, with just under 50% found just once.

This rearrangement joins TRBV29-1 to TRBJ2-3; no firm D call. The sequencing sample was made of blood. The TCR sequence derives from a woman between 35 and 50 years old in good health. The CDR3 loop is CSVEFSYTQYF. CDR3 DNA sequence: TGCAGCGTTGAATTTAGTTATACGCAGTATTTT.